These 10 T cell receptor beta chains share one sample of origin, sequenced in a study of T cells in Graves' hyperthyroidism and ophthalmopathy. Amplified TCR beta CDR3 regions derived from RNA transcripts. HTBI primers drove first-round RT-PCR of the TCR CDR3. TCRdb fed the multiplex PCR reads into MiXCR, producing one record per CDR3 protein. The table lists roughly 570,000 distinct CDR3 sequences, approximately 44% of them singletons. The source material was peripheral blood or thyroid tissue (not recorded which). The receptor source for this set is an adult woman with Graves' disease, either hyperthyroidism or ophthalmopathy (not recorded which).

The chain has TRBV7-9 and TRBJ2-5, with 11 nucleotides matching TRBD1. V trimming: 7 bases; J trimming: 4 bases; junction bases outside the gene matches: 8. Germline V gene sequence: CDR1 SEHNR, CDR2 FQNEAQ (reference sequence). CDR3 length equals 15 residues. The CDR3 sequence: CASKVWDRGRETQYF. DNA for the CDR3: TGTGCCAGCAAGGTTTGGGACAGGGGGAGAGAGACCCAGTACTTC.

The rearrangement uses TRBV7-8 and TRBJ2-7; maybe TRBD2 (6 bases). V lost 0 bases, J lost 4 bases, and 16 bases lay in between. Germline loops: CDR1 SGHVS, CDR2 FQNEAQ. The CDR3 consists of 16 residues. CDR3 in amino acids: CASSLARLGGGYEQYF. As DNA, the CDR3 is TGTGCCAGCAGCTTAGCGCGGCTTGGGGGAGGATACGAGCAGTACTTC.

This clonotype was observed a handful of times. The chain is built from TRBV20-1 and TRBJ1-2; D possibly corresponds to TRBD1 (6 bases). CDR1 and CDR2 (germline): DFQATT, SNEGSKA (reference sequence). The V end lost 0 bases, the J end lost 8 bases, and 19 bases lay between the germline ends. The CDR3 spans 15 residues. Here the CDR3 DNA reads TGCAGTGCTAGAGAAATAGCCACGGACAGTTTAGGCTACACCTTC. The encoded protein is CSAREIATDSLGYTF.

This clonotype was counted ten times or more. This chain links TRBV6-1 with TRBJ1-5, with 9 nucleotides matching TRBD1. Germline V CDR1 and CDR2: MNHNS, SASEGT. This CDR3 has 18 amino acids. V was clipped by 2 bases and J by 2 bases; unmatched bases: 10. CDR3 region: CASSERHRGRFGNQPQHF. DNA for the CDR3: TGTGCCAGCAGTGAACGCCACAGGGGGCGCTTTGGCAATCAGCCCCAGCATTTT.

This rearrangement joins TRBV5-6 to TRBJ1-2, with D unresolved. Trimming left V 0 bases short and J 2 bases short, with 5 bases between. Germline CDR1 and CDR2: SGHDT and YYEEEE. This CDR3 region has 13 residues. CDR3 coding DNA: TGTGCCAGCAGCTTGGCTTGGAACTATGGCTACACCTTC. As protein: CASSLAWNYGYTF.

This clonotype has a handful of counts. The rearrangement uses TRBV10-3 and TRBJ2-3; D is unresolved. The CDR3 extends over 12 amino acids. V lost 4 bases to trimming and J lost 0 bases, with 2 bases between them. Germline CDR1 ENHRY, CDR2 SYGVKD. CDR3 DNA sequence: TGTGCCATCAGTGTAAGCACAGATACGCAGTATTTT. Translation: CAISVSTDTQYF.

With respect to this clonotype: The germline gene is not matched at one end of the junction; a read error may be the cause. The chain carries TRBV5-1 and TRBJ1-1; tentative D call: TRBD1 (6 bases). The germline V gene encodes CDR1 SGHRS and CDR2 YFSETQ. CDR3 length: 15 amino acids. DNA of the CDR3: TGCGCCGGCAGAAACCCCGGGACATATGACACTGAAGCTTTCTTT. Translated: CAGRNPGTYDTEAFF.

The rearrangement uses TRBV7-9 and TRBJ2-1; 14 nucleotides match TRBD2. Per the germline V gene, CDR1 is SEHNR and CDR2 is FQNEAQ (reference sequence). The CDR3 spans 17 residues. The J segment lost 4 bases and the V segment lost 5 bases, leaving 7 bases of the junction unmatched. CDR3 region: CASSPGTSGSVYNEQFF. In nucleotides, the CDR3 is TGTGCCAGCAGCCCGGGGACTAGCGGGAGCGTGTACAATGAGCAGTTCTTC.

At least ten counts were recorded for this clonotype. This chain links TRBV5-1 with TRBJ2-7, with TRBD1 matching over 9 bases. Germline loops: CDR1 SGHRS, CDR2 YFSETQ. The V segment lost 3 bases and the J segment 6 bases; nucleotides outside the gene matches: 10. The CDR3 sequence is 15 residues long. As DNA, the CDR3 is TGCGCCAGCAGCTCGGACGGGACAGGGAGGGTCGAGCAGTACTTC. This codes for CASSSDGTGRVEQYF.

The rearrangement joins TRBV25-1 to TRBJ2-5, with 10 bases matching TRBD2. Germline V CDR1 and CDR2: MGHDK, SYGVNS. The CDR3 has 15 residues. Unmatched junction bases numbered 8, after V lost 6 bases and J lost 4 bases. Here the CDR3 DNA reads TGTGCCAGCAGCGTTGGAAGGACTAGCGGAGAGACCCAGTACTTC. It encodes CASSVGRTSGETQYF.